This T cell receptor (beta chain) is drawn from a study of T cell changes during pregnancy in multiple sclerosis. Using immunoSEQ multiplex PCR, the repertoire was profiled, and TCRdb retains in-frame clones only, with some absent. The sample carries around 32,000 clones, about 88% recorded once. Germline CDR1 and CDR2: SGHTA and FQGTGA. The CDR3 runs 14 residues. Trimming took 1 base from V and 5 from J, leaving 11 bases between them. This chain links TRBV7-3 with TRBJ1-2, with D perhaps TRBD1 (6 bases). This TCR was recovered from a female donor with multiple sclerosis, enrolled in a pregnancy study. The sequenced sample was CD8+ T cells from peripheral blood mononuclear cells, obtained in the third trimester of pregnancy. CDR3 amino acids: CASSLNREGYGYTF. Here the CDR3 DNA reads TGTGCCAGCAGCTTAAACAGGGAGGGATATGGCTACACCTTC.